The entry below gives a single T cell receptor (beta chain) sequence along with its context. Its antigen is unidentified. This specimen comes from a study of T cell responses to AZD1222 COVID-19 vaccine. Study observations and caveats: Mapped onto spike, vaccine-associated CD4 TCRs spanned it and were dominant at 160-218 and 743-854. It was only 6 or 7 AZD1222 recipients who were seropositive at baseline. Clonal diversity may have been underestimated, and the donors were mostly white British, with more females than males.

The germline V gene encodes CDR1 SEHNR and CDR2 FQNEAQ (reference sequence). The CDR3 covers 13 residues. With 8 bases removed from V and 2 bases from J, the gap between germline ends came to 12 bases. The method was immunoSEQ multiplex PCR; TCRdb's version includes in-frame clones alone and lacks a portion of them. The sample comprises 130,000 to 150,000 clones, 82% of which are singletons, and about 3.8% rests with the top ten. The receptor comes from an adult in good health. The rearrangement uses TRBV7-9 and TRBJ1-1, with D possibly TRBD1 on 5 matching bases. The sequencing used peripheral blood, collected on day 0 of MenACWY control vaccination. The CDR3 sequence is CASGTRGNTEAFF. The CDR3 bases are TGTGCCAGCGGGACGAGGGGTAACACTGAAGCTTTCTTT.